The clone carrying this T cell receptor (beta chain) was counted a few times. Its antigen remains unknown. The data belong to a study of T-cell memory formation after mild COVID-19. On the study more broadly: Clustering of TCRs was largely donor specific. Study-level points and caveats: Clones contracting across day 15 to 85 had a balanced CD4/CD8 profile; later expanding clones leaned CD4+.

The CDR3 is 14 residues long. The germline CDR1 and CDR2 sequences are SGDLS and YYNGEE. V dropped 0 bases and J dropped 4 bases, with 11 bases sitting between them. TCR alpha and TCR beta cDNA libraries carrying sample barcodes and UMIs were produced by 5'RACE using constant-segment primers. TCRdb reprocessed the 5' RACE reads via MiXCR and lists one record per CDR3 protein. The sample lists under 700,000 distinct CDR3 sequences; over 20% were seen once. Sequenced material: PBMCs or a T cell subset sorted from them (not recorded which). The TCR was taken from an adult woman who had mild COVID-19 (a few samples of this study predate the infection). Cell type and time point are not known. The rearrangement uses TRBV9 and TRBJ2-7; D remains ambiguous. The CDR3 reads CASSVGLGTYEQYF. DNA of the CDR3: TGTGCCAGCAGCGTAGGGCTAGGCACGTACGAGCAGTACTTC.